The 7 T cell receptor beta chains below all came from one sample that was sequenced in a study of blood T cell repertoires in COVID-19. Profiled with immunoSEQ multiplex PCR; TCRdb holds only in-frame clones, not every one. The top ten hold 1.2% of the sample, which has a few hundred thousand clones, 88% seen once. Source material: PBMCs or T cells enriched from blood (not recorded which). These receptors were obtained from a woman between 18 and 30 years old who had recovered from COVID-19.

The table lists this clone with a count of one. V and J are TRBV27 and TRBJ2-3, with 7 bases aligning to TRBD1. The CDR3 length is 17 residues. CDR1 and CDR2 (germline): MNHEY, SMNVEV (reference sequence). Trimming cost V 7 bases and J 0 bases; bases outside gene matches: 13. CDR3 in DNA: TGTGCCAGCACGGAGTCCGGGACAGCAACTAGCACAGATACGCAGTATTTT. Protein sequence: CASTESGTATSTDTQYF.

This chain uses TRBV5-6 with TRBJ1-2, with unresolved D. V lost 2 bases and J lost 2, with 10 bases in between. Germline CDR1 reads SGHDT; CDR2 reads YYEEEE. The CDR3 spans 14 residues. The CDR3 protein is CASSLGRQNYGYTF. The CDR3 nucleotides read TGTGCCAGCAGCTTAGGCAGGCAAAACTATGGCTACACCTTC.

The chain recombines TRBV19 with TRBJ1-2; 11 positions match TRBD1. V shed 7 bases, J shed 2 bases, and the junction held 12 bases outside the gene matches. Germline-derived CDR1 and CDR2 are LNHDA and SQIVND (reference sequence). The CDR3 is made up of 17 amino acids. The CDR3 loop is CASKYPDRGRTNYGYTF. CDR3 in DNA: TGTGCCAGTAAATACCCGGACAGGGGGCGAACGAACTATGGCTACACCTTC.

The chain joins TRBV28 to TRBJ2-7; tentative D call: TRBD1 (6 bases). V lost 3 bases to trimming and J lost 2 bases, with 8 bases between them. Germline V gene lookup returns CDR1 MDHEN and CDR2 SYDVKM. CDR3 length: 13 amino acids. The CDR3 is CASSFRGTYEQYF. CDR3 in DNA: TGTGCCAGCAGTTTCAGGGGAACCTACGAGCAGTACTTC.

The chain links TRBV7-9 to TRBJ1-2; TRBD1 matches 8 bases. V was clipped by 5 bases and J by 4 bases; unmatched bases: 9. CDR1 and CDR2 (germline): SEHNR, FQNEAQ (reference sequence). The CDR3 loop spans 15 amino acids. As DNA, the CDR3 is TGTGCCAGCAGCCCTCGGACAGGGACGGCCTATGGCTACACCTTC. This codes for CASSPRTGTAYGYTF.

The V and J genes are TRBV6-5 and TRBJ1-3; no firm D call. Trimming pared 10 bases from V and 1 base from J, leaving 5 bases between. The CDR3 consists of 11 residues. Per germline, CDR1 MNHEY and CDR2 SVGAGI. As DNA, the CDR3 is TGTGCCACTGTGTCTGGAAACACCATATATTTT. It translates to CATVSGNTIYF.

This chain's CDR3 is CASSGRLAGGNEQFF. In DNA, the CDR3 is TGTGCCAGCAGCGGACGACTAGCGGGGGGGAATGAGCAGTTCTTC. The J gene is TRBJ2-1, the V gene TRBV9; 14 bases map to TRBD2. CDR1 is SGDLS, CDR2 YYNGEE, per germline. J lost 7 bases, V lost 3 bases, and 3 bases had no gene match. CDR3 size: 15 residues.